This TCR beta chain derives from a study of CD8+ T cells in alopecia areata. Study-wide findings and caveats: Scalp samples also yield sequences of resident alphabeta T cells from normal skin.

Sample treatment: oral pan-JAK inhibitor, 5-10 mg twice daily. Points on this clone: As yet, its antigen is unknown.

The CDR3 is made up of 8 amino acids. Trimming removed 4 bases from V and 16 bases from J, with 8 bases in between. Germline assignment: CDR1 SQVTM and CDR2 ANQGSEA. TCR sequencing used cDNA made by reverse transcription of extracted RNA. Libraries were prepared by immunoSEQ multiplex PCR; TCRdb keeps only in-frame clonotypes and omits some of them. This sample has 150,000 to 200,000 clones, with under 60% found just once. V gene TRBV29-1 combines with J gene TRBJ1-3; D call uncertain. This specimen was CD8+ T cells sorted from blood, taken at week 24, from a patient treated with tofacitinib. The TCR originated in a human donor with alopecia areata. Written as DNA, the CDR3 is TGCAGCGTTGGAGGCAGTTATTTT. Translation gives CSVGGSYF. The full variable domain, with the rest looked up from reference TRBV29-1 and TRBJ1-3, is SAVISQKPSRDICQRGTSLTIQCQVDSQVTMMFWYRQQPGQSLTLIATANQGSEATYESGFVIDKFPISRPNLTFSTLTVSNMSPEDSSIYLCSVGGSYFGEGSWLTVV.